A single sample gave rise to the 29 T cell receptor beta chains below, sequenced in a study of T cell repertoires in aging, cancer and after chemotherapy. TCR beta rearrangements were amplified from peripheral blood genomic DNA. TRB rearrangements spanning V, D and J were amplified using mixed TRB-A/B primers. Each CDR3 protein gets one entry after TCRdb re-called the multiplex PCR reads with MiXCR. The sample has several thousand distinct CDR3 sequences, under 40% seen once. The specimen was blood. The receptors stem from a human donor with a blood cancer.

CDR3: CASSREGSDRYNSPLHF. The CDR3 DNA reads TGTGCCAGCAGCAGGGAGGGTTCGGACAGGTATAATTCACCCCTCCACTTT. The chain employs TRBV5-6 and TRBJ1-6, with 7 bases fitting TRBD1. The trim removed 4 bases at V and 4 bases at J, leaving 11 bases unmatched. The germline V gene encodes CDR1 SGHDT and CDR2 YYEEEE. There are 17 residues in the CDR3. Full variable domain (rest looked up from reference TRBV5-6 and TRBJ1-6): DAGVTQSPTHLIKTRGQQVTLRCSPKSGHDTVSWYQQALGQGPQFIFQYYEEEERQRGNFPDRFSGHQFPNYSSELNVNALLLGDSALYLCASSREGSDRYNSPLHFGNGTRLTVT.

The chain carries TRBV12-3 or TRBV12-4 and TRBJ1-6; 11 bases are shared with TRBD1. CDR3 length: 15 amino acids. The junction had 2 bases not matched to a gene; V was cut back by 2 bases and J by 8 bases. The CDR3 protein is CASSLWDRGYSPLHF. Written as DNA, the CDR3 is TGTGCCAGCAGTTTATGGGACAGGGGGTATTCACCCCTCCACTTT.

This clonotype has a handful of counts. The chain has TRBV7-2 and TRBJ2-1, with D uncertain. CDR1 and CDR2 from the germline V gene are SGHTA and FQGNSA. Trimming removed 6 bases from V and 0 bases from J, with 15 bases in between. This CDR3 comprises 16 residues. Here the CDR3 DNA reads TGTGCCAGCAGTCCGTGGGCACTCAGCTCCTACAATGAGCAGTTCTTC. Translation gives CASSPWALSSYNEQFF.

On this clonotype: This may arise from a read error, as a much more abundant clone is one base away. The chain carries TRBV29-1 and TRBJ2-3; D gene ambiguous. CDR1 is SQVTM and CDR2 is ANQGSEA in the germline V gene. There are 12 residues in the CDR3. Trimming removed 4 bases at V and 2 bases at J, with 7 bases between. CDR3 amino acids: CSVAGYTDTQYF. CDR3 sequence (DNA): TGCAGCGTTGCGGGCTACACAGATACGCAGTATTTT.

The gene calls are TRBV20-1 and TRBJ2-5, with 11 bases aligning to TRBD2. The CDR3 has 13 residues. Unmatched junction bases numbered 1, after V lost 3 bases and J lost 4 bases. Germline loops: CDR1 DFQATT, CDR2 SNEGSKA (reference sequence). The DNA of the CDR3 is TGCAGTGCTAGCGGACTAGCGGGAGAGACCCAGTACTTC. It translates to CSASGLAGETQYF.

The rearrangement links TRBV4-3 to TRBJ2-1, with 9 bases aligning to TRBD2. Germline-derived CDR1 and CDR2 are LGHNA and YSLEER. The CDR3 spans 15 residues. V shed 0 bases and J 11 bases; nucleotides not matched to a gene: 8. This CDR3 is CASSQETGLAGQQFF. In DNA form, the CDR3 reads TGCGCCAGCAGCCAAGAAACAGGCCTAGCGGGACAGCAGTTCTTC.

Sample share makes this clonotype medium-sized. The chain has TRBV29-1 and TRBJ2-7; D ambiguous. The CDR3 totals 9 residues. Trimming stripped 5 bases from V and 5 bases from J, with 4 bases between. CDR1 is SQVTM, CDR2 ANQGSEA, per germline. The CDR3 protein is CSVPDEQYF. For the CDR3, the DNA is TGCAGCGTTCCTGACGAGCAGTACTTC.

The J gene is TRBJ2-3, the V gene TRBV6-1, with 8 bases aligning to TRBD2. This CDR3 has 19 residues. V dropped 6 bases and J dropped 3; count of bases not matched to a gene: 20. Germline V gene sequence: CDR1 MNHNS, CDR2 SASEGT. CDR3 nucleotide sequence: TGTGCCAGCAGCCTATCCCTTCAGGGTAGCGGGACTCCGACAGATACGCAGTATTTT. Translated: CASSLSLQGSGTPTDTQYF.

The chain carries TRBV12-3 or TRBV12-4 and TRBJ2-7; the match to TRBD2 covers 12 bases. The CDR3 has 17 amino acids. Trimming took 3 bases from V and 4 from J; bases not matched to a gene: 10. DNA of the CDR3: TGTGCCAGCAGTTTTAGGCCTAGCGGGAGGGCCGGGTACGAGCAGTACTTC. Amino acids: CASSFRPSGRAGYEQYF.

This clonotype was found a few times. The chain uses TRBV6-5 and TRBJ1-1, with D hard to call. The V end lost 6 bases, the J end lost 6 bases, and 20 bases lay between the germline ends. The CDR3 contains 15 residues. From germline, CDR1 is MNHEY and CDR2 SVGAGI. CDR3 sequence: CASRPHGPARPEAFF. CDR3 nucleotide sequence: TGTGCCAGCAGACCCCACGGTCCTGCCAGGCCTGAAGCTTTCTTT.

Concerning this clonotype: This clone may be a read error of a much larger clone one base away. This chain uses TRBV30 with TRBJ1-6; the D gene is possibly TRBD1 (6 bases). The CDR3 sequence is 12 residues long. Germline loops: CDR1 GTSNPN, CDR2 SVGIG (reference sequence). Here the CDR3 DNA reads TGTGCTCGGGGGCAGGATAATTCACCCCTCGACTTT. Translation gives CARGQDNSPLDF.

The chain has TRBV28 and TRBJ1-4; the D gene is possibly TRBD1 (6 bases). Germline V gene lookup returns CDR1 MDHEN and CDR2 SYDVKM. The CDR3 totals 15 residues. V lost 4 bases, J lost 3 bases, and 12 bases lay in between. Written as DNA, the CDR3 is TGTGCCAGCAGTTCGGACAGTACGGCTAATGAAAAACTGTTTTTT. Protein: CASSSDSTANEKLFF.

The V gene is TRBV5-1, the J gene TRBJ2-2; 8 positions match TRBD1. The CDR3 loop spans 15 amino acids. Germline lookup yields CDR1 SGHRS and CDR2 YFSETQ. After removal of 3 bases from V and 0 bases from J, the junction contained 1 base not matched to a gene. For the CDR3, the DNA is TGCGCCAGCAGCTCGGGACAGGCGAACACCGGGGAGCTGTTTTTT. Protein: CASSSGQANTGELFF.

In its sample, this clonotype is large. The J gene is TRBJ2-1, the V gene TRBV15, with D possibly being TRBD2 (5 bases). The CDR3 loop spans 16 amino acids. Trimming stripped 0 bases from V and 8 bases from J, with 17 bases between. Germline V gene lookup returns CDR1 LNHNV and CDR2 YYDKDF (reference sequence). The CDR3, as DNA: TGTGCCACCAGCAGAGACGAGGGAGAGGATCGGGATGAGCAGTTCTTC. Protein: CATSRDEGEDRDEQFF.

The rearrangement uses TRBV27 and TRBJ2-7; no definite D call. The length of the CDR3 is 15 residues. V gave up 5 bases and J gave up 4 bases, with 18 bases separating them. The germline V gene encodes CDR1 MNHEY and CDR2 SMNVEV (reference sequence). CDR3 DNA: TGTGCCAGCAGTGAGTCGACACTTTTGGGATACGAGCAGTACTTC. Translated: CASSESTLLGYEQYF.

The gene calls are TRBV6-5 and TRBJ1-6; the D is unclear. Germline V gene data show CDR1 as MNHEY and CDR2 as SVGAGI. Trimming cost V 4 bases and J 7 bases, with 14 bases left between them. CDR3 length: 15 amino acids. The CDR3 region is CASSLLVEGNSPLHF. The CDR3 DNA sequence: TGTGCCAGCAGTTTACTCGTGGAGGGCAATTCACCCCTCCACTTT.

CDR3 sequence (DNA): TGCAGCGTTGAAAAGGCCGGGAACCAAGAGACCCAGTACTTC. It encodes CSVEKAGNQETQYF. The V call is TRBV29-1, the J call TRBJ2-5, with D perhaps TRBD2 (5 bases). This CDR3 is 14 amino acids long. V dropped 2 bases and J dropped 0 bases, with 10 bases sitting between them. Germline CDR1 and CDR2: SQVTM and ANQGSEA.

This chain links TRBV6-2 or TRBV6-3 with TRBJ2-7; D possibly corresponds to TRBD2 (6 bases). The CDR3 is 14 residues long. Germline V gene data show CDR1 as MNHEY and CDR2 as SVGEGT. V gave up 7 bases and J gave up 5 bases, with 18 bases separating them. The CDR3 here is CASKRSGSRDEQYF. CDR3 nucleotides: TGTGCCAGCAAACGTAGCGGTTCTAGGGACGAGCAGTACTTC.

This clonotype was seen more than once but under ten times. V gene TRBV12-3 or TRBV12-4 combines with J gene TRBJ2-1, with D perhaps TRBD1 (5 bases). The ends were cut back, 6 bases at V and 2 bases at J, with 11 bases in the middle. The CDR3 runs to 14 residues. CDR3 sequence: CASSPGMAYNEQFF. DNA of the CDR3: TGTGCCAGCAGCCCAGGGATGGCCTACAATGAGCAGTTCTTC.

The CDR3 sequence is CASSYGGGQPQHF. The CDR3 nucleotides are TGTGCCAGCAGTTATGGAGGGGGCCAGCCCCAGCATTTT. The V gene is TRBV6-5, the J gene TRBJ1-5, with 7 nucleotides matching TRBD1. This CDR3 region has 13 residues. Germline V gene sequence: CDR1 MNHEY, CDR2 SVGAGI. V trimming: 3 bases; J trimming: 7 bases; junction bases outside the gene matches: 3.

This clonotype turned up a few times. The rearrangement joins TRBV5-5 to TRBJ2-7; 10 positions agree with TRBD2. The V segment lost 7 bases and the J segment 7 bases; nucleotides outside the gene matches: 11. This CDR3 comprises 14 residues. From germline, CDR1 is SGHKS and CDR2 YYEKEE (reference sequence). The CDR3 region is CASAVSGRAREQYF. The CDR3 region has the DNA TGTGCCAGCGCCGTAAGCGGGAGGGCCCGTGAGCAGTACTTC.

This clonotype occurred a few times. The chain employs TRBV27 and TRBJ1-5; 8 nucleotides line up with TRBD1. The J segment lost 1 base and the V segment lost 5 bases, leaving 7 bases of the junction unmatched. The CDR3 has 16 residues. The germline V gene encodes CDR1 MNHEY and CDR2 SMNVEV (reference sequence). The CDR3 DNA reads TGTGCCAGCAGTGCGGGGAGGGACAGGAGCAATCAGCCCCAGCATTTT. It encodes CASSAGRDRSNQPQHF.

Judged by abundance, this clonotype is medium-sized. The chain couples TRBV29-1 to TRBJ2-3, with D perhaps matching TRBD1 (6 bases). CDR1 and CDR2 from the germline V gene are SQVTM and ANQGSEA. The CDR3 covers 11 residues. V was cut by 4 bases and J by 7 bases, with 9 bases left in between. CDR3 protein: CSVADRHTQYF. CDR3 nucleotides: TGCAGCGTTGCGGACAGACATACGCAGTATTTT.

The chain combines TRBV27 with TRBJ1-5; D not resolved. The germline V gene encodes CDR1 MNHEY and CDR2 SMNVEV (reference sequence). The CDR3 has 16 amino acids. V lost 6 bases and J 0 bases, leaving 15 bases between the germline ends. The CDR3 DNA reads as TGTGCCAGCAGCCGGGCCCCGGGAGTTAGCAATCAGCCCCAGCATTTT. This codes for CASSRAPGVSNQPQHF.

In its sample, this clonotype was seen a few times. V gene TRBV20-1 combines with J gene TRBJ2-3; D is perhaps TRBD2 (6 bases). Trimming stripped 6 bases from V and 2 bases from J, with 21 bases between. Germline V CDR1 and CDR2: DFQATT, SNEGSKA (reference sequence). The CDR3 is 16 amino acids. CDR3 nucleotide sequence: TGCAGTGCCAGCCCTATCGGCGGGACCAACACAGATACGCAGTATTTT. Translated, it gives CSASPIGGTNTDTQYF.

The table lists this clonotype with a few counts. The chain carries TRBV12-3 or TRBV12-4 and TRBJ1-3; a possible D gene is TRBD1 (5 bases). This CDR3 has 14 amino acids. The V end was cut by 5 bases, the J end by 3 bases, with 11 bases between. The CDR3 loop reads CASSEGLVGNTIYF. The CDR3 DNA sequence: TGTGCCAGCAGTGAGGGGTTGGTTGGAAACACCATATATTTT.

The V and J genes are TRBV28 and TRBJ1-4; D gene ambiguous. Per the germline V gene, CDR1 is MDHEN and CDR2 is SYDVKM. CDR3 size: 13 residues. V dropped 3 bases and J dropped 8 bases, with 10 bases sitting between them. CDR3 in amino acids: CASSLSKWEKLFF. The CDR3 DNA follows: TGTGCCAGCAGTTTGTCCAAGTGGGAAAAACTGTTTTTT.

This clonotype was found a few times. This chain uses TRBV19 with TRBJ1-4, with D unresolved. Trimming removed 9 bases from V and 12 bases from J, with 14 bases in between. The CDR3 extends over 11 amino acids. Germline CDR1 reads LNHDA; CDR2 reads SQIVND (reference sequence). The CDR3 region has the DNA TGTGCCAGCCTACAGCGGGCCGAACTGTTTTTT. It is translated as CASLQRAELFF.

This chain links TRBV29-1 with TRBJ2-1, with TRBD2 matching over 14 bases. Germline V CDR1 and CDR2: SQVTM, ANQGSEA. Trimming removed 7 bases from V and 7 bases from J; junction bases left unmatched: 3. CDR3 length: 13 residues. The CDR3: CSDRLAGGNEQFF. The CDR3 DNA reads as TGCAGCGACCGACTAGCGGGAGGGAATGAGCAGTTCTTC.